The clone carrying this TCR beta chain was counted many times. Its antigen is unknown. The data were obtained in a study of identical twins. General observations from the study: Among monozygotic twins, out-of-frame TCR alpha sharing exceeded what models predicted. Some out-of-frame alpha sequences were shared by twins, and these showed excess low generation probability.

TCRdb analysed the 5' RACE reads with MiXCR anew, one entry per CDR3 protein. The sample consists of about 500,000 distinct CDR3 sequences, 14% of them appearing once. V was pared by 4 bases and J by 6 bases, with 13 bases between. The CDR3 contains 13 residues. CDR1 is SGHRS, CDR2 YFSETQ, per germline. These same records also appear under a second study, on yellow fever vaccine responses in identical twins.

This TCR was sampled from a young woman in good health. Sequencing input: CD4+ T cells sorted from blood. The V gene is TRBV5-1, the J gene TRBJ1-1, with D maybe TRBD1 (5 bases). CDR3 in amino acids: CASSRGPRAEAFF. In DNA form, the CDR3 reads TGCGCCAGCAGCAGGGGACCCCGTGCTGAAGCTTTCTTT.